One and the same sample provided the 16 T cell receptor beta chains below, sequenced in a study of long-term antiretroviral therapy in people with HIV. Survey level was the resolution at which the v3.0 immunoSEQ assay ran. Profiling relied on immunoSEQ multiplex PCR, and the TCRdb table lists in-frame clones only, not all of them. The data hold about 30,000 clones, with approximately 86% observed a single time. Sequencing was performed on unsorted PBMCs, taken 3 years after starting antiretroviral therapy. These receptors originate from a man in his forties with HIV.

This chain connects TRBV6-1 to TRBJ2-1; 7 nucleotides line up with TRBD1. The length of the CDR3 is 12 residues. Germline trimming cut 9 bases from V and 6 bases from J; bases unmatched to any gene: 5. The V gene's germline CDR1 is MNHNS and CDR2 SASEGT. The CDR3 protein is CASMTGFNEQFF. CDR3 nucleotide sequence: TGTGCCAGTATGACAGGGTTCAATGAGCAGTTCTTC.

The chain carries TRBV7-2 and TRBJ2-3; the D gene could be TRBD1 or TRBD2 (5 bases each). This CDR3 spans 13 amino acids. The V and J ends lost 5 bases and 2 bases respectively, with 8 bases between them. Per the germline V gene, CDR1 is SGHTA and CDR2 is FQGNSA. CDR3 bases: TGTGCCAGCAGCGGGGGTGACACAGATACGCAGTATTTT. It translates to CASSGGDTDTQYF. The full variable domain, completed using reference TRBV7-2 and TRBJ2-3, is GAGVSQSPSNKVTEKGKDVELRCDPISGHTALYWYRQSLGQGLEFLIYFQGNSAPDKSGLPSDRFSAERTGGSVSTLTIQRTQQEDSAVYLCASSGGDTDTQYFGPGTRLTVL.

This clone appeared a single time. The V and J genes are TRBV5-1 and TRBJ2-4; 8 bases match TRBD2. CDR1 SGHRS and CDR2 YFSETQ come from the germline V gene. With 0 bases clipped from V and 7 bases from J, the junction kept 9 bases outside the gene matches. The CDR3 has 16 amino acids. CDR3 region: CASSLEGLAGVNIQYF. The CDR3 coding sequence is TGCGCCAGCAGCTTGGAAGGTCTAGCGGGTGTGAACATTCAGTACTTC. The whole variable domain, remainder taken from reference TRBV5-1 and TRBJ2-4, is KAGVTQTPRYLIKTRGQQVTLSCSPISGHRSVSWYQQTPGQGLQFLFEYFSETQRNKGNFPGRFSGRQFSNSRSEMNVSTLELGDSALYLCASSLEGLAGVNIQYFGAGTRLSVL.

V is TRBV6-1 and J is TRBJ2-7, with D possibly TRBD1 on 6 matching bases. The germline V gene encodes CDR1 MNHNS and CDR2 SASEGT. Trimming stripped 5 bases from V and 3 bases from J, with 17 bases between. This CDR3 is 15 amino acids long. CDR3 bases: TGTGCCAGCAGTCTCCAGGGGATGACGTTCTACGAGCAGTACTTC. It specifies CASSLQGMTFYEQYF.

The V and J genes are TRBV6-5 and TRBJ1-2, with D uncertain. CDR3 length: 13 residues. The germline V gene has CDR1 MNHEY and CDR2 SVGAGI. Between the trimmed V and J ends, which lost 9 bases and 2 bases, there was a span of 13 bases. The CDR3 DNA follows: TGTGCCAGACGGGAGGAGATCAACTATGGCTACACCTTC. Amino acid sequence: CARREEINYGYTF.

J is TRBJ2-1 and V is TRBV5-6; either TRBD1 or TRBD2 may supply D (5 bases each). Germline V gene data show CDR1 as SGHDT and CDR2 as YYEEEE. The V gene lost 0 bases and the J gene lost 0 bases, with 10 bases spanning the gap. CDR3 length: 16 amino acids. CDR3 protein: CASSLAGTGSYNEQFF. The CDR3 nucleotides read TGTGCCAGCAGCTTGGCGGGGACGGGCTCCTACAATGAGCAGTTCTTC.

The chain carries TRBV5-5 and TRBJ1-2, with 7 positions matching TRBD1. The germline gives CDR1 SGHKS, CDR2 YYEKEE (reference sequence). There are 12 residues in the CDR3. After removal of 4 bases from V and 7 bases from J, the junction contained 4 bases not matched to a gene. The chain's CDR3 is CASSRDSPGYTF. The CDR3 DNA reads as TGTGCCAGCAGCCGGGACAGTCCTGGCTACACCTTC.

The chain couples TRBV6-1 to TRBJ1-2, with D possibly matching TRBD1 (6 bases). CDR3 length equals 17 residues. The V gene lost 2 bases and the J gene lost 4 bases, with 20 bases spanning the gap. Per germline, CDR1 MNHNS and CDR2 SASEGT. The CDR3 reads CASSEFSWVGGGYGYTF. The CDR3 bases are TGTGCCAGCAGTGAATTTTCCTGGGTGGGAGGGGGCTATGGCTACACCTTC.

V and J are TRBV7-9 and TRBJ2-7; 10 bases match TRBD1. Germline V gene data show CDR1 as SEHNR and CDR2 as FQNEAQ (reference sequence). The CDR3 loop spans 15 amino acids. After removal of 1 base from V and 4 bases from J, the junction contained 4 bases not matched to a gene. The CDR3 region is CASSLGQGAFYEQYF. CDR3 DNA: TGTGCCAGCAGCTTAGGACAGGGGGCTTTTTACGAGCAGTACTTC.

The chain links TRBV2 to TRBJ1-3, with a possible D match to TRBD1 (5 bases). CDR1 and CDR2 (germline): SNHLY, FYNNEI. This CDR3 contains 14 residues. Deletions cut 10 bases from V and 1 base from J, with 14 bases between. In nucleotides, the CDR3 is TGTGCCACCCTGCCCCGGGGGTCTGGAAACACCATATATTTT. Its translation: CATLPRGSGNTIYF. Based on the CDR3 plus reference TRBV2 and TRBJ1-3, the full variable domain is EPEVTQTPSHQVTQMGQEVILRCVPISNHLYFYWYRQILGQKVEFLVSFYNNEISEKSEIFDDQFSVERPDGSNFTLKIRSTKLEDSAMYFCATLPRGSGNTIYFGEGSWLTVV.

V gene TRBV25-1 combines with J gene TRBJ1-3, with unresolved D. The CDR3 runs 11 residues. The V end was cut by 4 bases, the J end by 4 bases, with 2 bases between. CDR1 and CDR2 from the germline V gene are MGHDK and SYGVNS. CDR3 protein: CASSGGNTIYF. The CDR3 DNA sequence: TGTGCCAGCAGTGGGGGAAACACCATATATTTT.

This chain links TRBV25-1 with TRBJ2-1; TRBD1 agrees at 10 bases. V lost 0 bases and J lost 4; bases outside the gene matches: 6. Looked up from germline, CDR1 is MGHDK and CDR2 is SYGVNS. This CDR3 has 17 residues. CDR3 in DNA: TGTGCCAGCAGTGAATACCTCCGACAGGGGGCGTACAATGAGCAGTTCTTC. Protein sequence: CASSEYLRQGAYNEQFF.

The V gene is TRBV11-3, the J gene TRBJ2-7, with no clear D. The V and J ends lost 0 bases and 7 bases respectively, with 16 bases between them. Germline assignment: CDR1 SGHNT and CDR2 YENEEA. The CDR3 has 15 residues. CDR3: CASSLDNSPPREQYF. The CDR3 DNA reads TGTGCCAGCAGCTTAGATAACAGCCCGCCTCGGGAGCAGTACTTC.

The table lists this clone with a few counts. This chain links TRBV4-2 with TRBJ1-2; D unresolved. Trimming took 3 bases from V and 6 from J, leaving 8 bases between them. This CDR3 has 12 amino acids. Germline V lookup: CDR1 LGHNA, CDR2 YNFKEQ. This CDR3 is CASSHLPDGYTF. In DNA, the CDR3 is TGTGCCAGCAGCCATCTCCCGGATGGCTACACCTTC.

The chain joins TRBV5-1 to TRBJ2-3, with D perhaps matching TRBD1 or TRBD2 (5 bases each). CDR1 is SGHRS, CDR2 YFSETQ, per germline. The CDR3 has 14 amino acids. V lost 4 bases to trimming and J lost 0 bases, with 9 bases between them. The CDR3 reads CASSPWDSTDTQYF. The CDR3 DNA sequence: TGCGCCAGCAGCCCCTGGGACAGCACAGATACGCAGTATTTT.

This chain connects TRBV7-9 to TRBJ2-7; D might be TRBD2 (5 bases). The V gene's germline CDR1 is SEHNR and CDR2 FQNEAQ (reference sequence). CDR3 length: 17 amino acids. V lost 3 bases, J lost 0 bases, and 18 bases lay in between. CDR3 bases: TGTGCCAGCAGCTTGTGGGTTGCCGGGATTAGCTCCTACGAGCAGTACTTC. It codes for CASSLWVAGISSYEQYF.